This is a list of T cell receptor beta chains from one sample in a study of beta chain features in type 1 diabetes. Profiling relied on immunoSEQ multiplex PCR, and the TCRdb table lists in-frame clones only, not all of them. The sample holds about 620,000 clones; around a sixth are singletons and the top ten take 0.09% to 0.095%. Sequenced sample: naive CD4+ T cells from blood. The receptors here all came from a man between 18 and 29 years old in good health. Both conserved end residues are trimmed from each CDR3.

TRBJ2-7 TRBV2 ASTLAALYEQY
TRBJ2-7 TRBV21-1 ASRLSRSSYEQY
TRBJ2-1 TRBV9 ASSVAPVNNEQF
TRBJ2-1 TRBV18 ASSAFQAQSYNEQF
TRBJ1-2 TRBV6-1 ASSADSYGYT
TRBJ1-3 TRBV6-1 ASRRNTIY
TRBJ2-1 TRBV5-4 ASSVGVIEQF
TRBJ2-5 TRBV10-3 ATLLAGGSQETQY
TRBJ1-1 TRBV19 ASSRGQLNTEAF
TRBJ2-6 TRBV7-9 ASSLGRTGTGANVLT
TRBJ2-3 TRBV5-1 ASSFWGSTDTQY
TRBJ2-3 TRBV29-1 SVDQGFTDTQY
TRBJ2-4 TRBV5-6 ASSFPGTGSLNIQY
TRBJ2-1 TRBV5-1 ASSLVTGSSYNEQF
TRBJ1-6 TRBV2 ASSAGQGSYNSPLH
TRBJ2-7 TRBV5-1 ASSLRESYEQY
TRBJ2-1 TRBV28 ASSLYGGAEYLGEQF
TRBJ2-6 TRBV7-2 ASSLPGRGVSGANVLT
TRBJ2-7 TRBV23-1 ASSGAEPRQDEQY
TRBJ2-2 TRBV5-1 ASSLVGTLNTGELF
TRBJ1-1 TRBV2 ASSEEANTEAF
TRBJ1-5 TRBV7-8 ASSLWSGTGGEQPQH
TRBJ2-5 TRBV11-2 ASSFHAGAGETQY
TRBJ2-7 TRBV18 ASSPGVPEQY
TRBJ1-5 TRBV10-3 AIRSSGDANQPQH